Listed below are T cell receptor beta chains from one sample, sequenced in a study of blood T cells in healthy people across ages. TCRdb passed the 5' RACE reads through MiXCR, listing each CDR3 protein once. The sample includes 600,000 to 800,000 distinct CDR3 sequences, 20% to 25% seen only once; the top ten take 3% to 4.5%. The specimen sequenced was blood. These receptors came from a man aged 65 to 79 in good health. Both conserved end residues are part of each CDR3. The order of the fields is J gene, D gene, clone size, V gene, CDR3 length, CDR3 DNA, CDR3 protein. A D gene is named only where the DNA matches it firmly. Only part of the rows carry a size: once, few, many, or a class if the clone is expanded.

J: TRBJ1-2; D: TRBD1; size: NA; V: TRBV7-9; length: 14; DNA: TGTGCCAGCAGCATGGGACAGGCCTGGGACGGCTACACCTTC; CDR3: CASSMGQAWDGYTF
J: TRBJ2-7; D: NA; size: NA; V: TRBV7-2; length: 14; DNA: TGTGCCAGCAGCTCCGGGACCCCTCTTCTCGAGCAGTACTTC; CDR3: CASSSGTPLLEQYF
J: TRBJ2-1; D: TRBD2; size: few; V: TRBV20-1; length: 15; DNA: TGCAGTGCTGATCAACTGGCGGGAGGAGGAGGTGAGCAGTTCTTC; CDR3: CSADQLAGGGGEQFF
J: TRBJ1-4; D: TRBD1; size: few; V: TRBV7-9; length: 17; DNA: TGTGCCAGCAGCCTCCTGACAGGGGCATCGTCTAATGAAAAACTGTTTTTT; CDR3: CASSLLTGASSNEKLFF
J: TRBJ2-7; D: TRBD1; size: NA; V: TRBV18; length: 15; DNA: TGTGCCAGCTCACCGAACCGGGACAGGGGGCTCGAGCAGTACTTC; CDR3: CASSPNRDRGLEQYF
J: TRBJ2-7; D: NA; size: NA; V: TRBV21-1; length: 17; DNA: TGTGCCAGCAGCCTAGTATCACAGGGGACATACTCCTACGAGCAGTACTTC; CDR3: CASSLVSQGTYSYEQYF
J: TRBJ2-1; D: TRBD2; size: NA; V: TRBV27; length: 15; DNA: TGTGCCAGCAAACCGGGACTAGCGGATTACAATGAGCAGTTCTTC; CDR3: CASKPGLADYNEQFF
J: TRBJ1-5; D: NA; size: few; V: TRBV6-5; length: 13; DNA: TGTGCCAGCAGTTACTCGACAGGCCAGCCCCAGCATTTT; CDR3: CASSYSTGQPQHF
J: TRBJ2-1; D: NA; size: NA; V: TRBV21-1; length: 20; DNA: TGTGCCAGCAGCGAAGTAATCGGACTAGCGGGTTCGAGCTCCTACAATGAGCAGTTCTTC; CDR3: CASSEVIGLAGSSSYNEQFF
J: TRBJ2-1; D: TRBD2; size: few; V: TRBV12-3/TRBV12-4; length: 17; DNA: TGTGCCAGCAGTTTAGCTGCGGGAGCAGGGATCCCCAGGGAGCAGTTCTTC; CDR3: CASSLAAGAGIPREQFF
J: TRBJ2-7; D: TRBD2; size: NA; V: TRBV7-2; length: 14; DNA: TGTGCCAGCGGACTAGCGGCGAATTCCTACGAGCAGTACTTC; CDR3: CASGLAANSYEQYF
J: TRBJ2-7; D: NA; size: NA; V: TRBV3-1; length: 12; DNA: TGTGCCAGCAGCCATAGGGCCACCGAGCAGTACTTC; CDR3: CASSHRATEQYF
J: TRBJ2-4; D: TRBD2; size: few; V: TRBV2; length: 16; DNA: TGTGCCAGCAGACCGACTAGCGCTCTAGCCAAAAACATTCAGTACTTC; CDR3: CASRPTSALAKNIQYF
J: TRBJ1-1; D: TRBD1; size: NA; V: TRBV9; length: 12; DNA: TGTGCCAGCAGCGTTCGACAGGGAGAAGCTTTCTTT; CDR3: CASSVRQGEAFF
J: TRBJ2-1; D: NA; size: NA; V: TRBV5-1; length: 16; DNA: TGCGCCAGCAGCTTTGATGGAGGGAGCTCCTACAATGAGCAGTTCTTC; CDR3: CASSFDGGSSYNEQFF
J: TRBJ2-3; D: TRBD2; size: NA; V: TRBV5-1; length: 14; DNA: TGCGCCAGCAGCGGGGCGGGAGTCACAGATACGCAGTATTTT; CDR3: CASSGAGVTDTQYF
J: TRBJ2-7; D: NA; size: NA; V: TRBV7-9; length: 13; DNA: TGTGCCAGCAGCTTTGGGGGGCGCGACGAGCAGTACTTC; CDR3: CASSFGGRDEQYF
J: TRBJ1-2; D: NA; size: NA; V: TRBV28; length: 12; DNA: TGTGCCAGCAGTTGGGGCGTTTATGGCTACACCTTC; CDR3: CASSWGVYGYTF
J: TRBJ2-5; D: TRBD1; size: NA; V: TRBV27; length: 13; DNA: TGTGCCAGCAAGGGACAGGGGGCAGAGACCCAGTACTTC; CDR3: CASKGQGAETQYF
J: TRBJ1-1; D: NA; size: few; V: TRBV5-1; length: 16; DNA: TGCGCCAGCAGCTTACTGGGGGCAGGGATGAACACTGAAGCTTTCTTT; CDR3: CASSLLGAGMNTEAFF
J: TRBJ2-3; D: NA; size: NA; V: TRBV15; length: 17; DNA: TGTGCCACCAGTTGGCGGGAAGGGACGAGGAGCGCAGATACGCAGTCTTTT; CDR3: CATSWREGTRSADTQSF
J: TRBJ2-7; D: TRBD1; size: NA; V: TRBV5-1; length: 15; DNA: TGCGCCAGCAGCTTGGGGGACAGGGACTCCTCCGAGCAGTACTTC; CDR3: CASSLGDRDSSEQYF
J: TRBJ2-7; D: NA; size: many; V: TRBV7-9; length: 12; DNA: TGTGCCAGCAGCTTATTTTCCTACGAGCAGTACTTC; CDR3: CASSLFSYEQYF
J: TRBJ1-3; D: NA; size: few; V: TRBV7-6; length: 15; DNA: TGTGCCAGCAGTCAAGCACGAGGGCCTGGAAACACCATATATTTT; CDR3: CASSQARGPGNTIYF
J: TRBJ2-4; D: TRBD1; size: few; V: TRBV28; length: 13; DNA: TGTGCCAGCAACTCCCTCTACAGGGGGATTCAGTACTTC; CDR3: CASNSLYRGIQYF
J: TRBJ2-7; D: TRBD1; size: few; V: TRBV7-9; length: 15; DNA: TGTGCCAGCAGCCCACGTTTGACAGGGACCTACGAGCAGTACTTC; CDR3: CASSPRLTGTYEQYF
J: TRBJ2-7; D: NA; size: NA; V: TRBV5-1; length: 14; DNA: TGCGCCAGCAGCTGGGGGACCGCAGGGCCTGAGCAGTACTTC; CDR3: CASSWGTAGPEQYF
J: TRBJ2-7; D: NA; size: NA; V: TRBV5-1; length: 15; DNA: TGCGCCAGCAGCCTCCTTGGGAGGGGGCAGTACGAGCAGTACTTC; CDR3: CASSLLGRGQYEQYF
J: TRBJ1-3; D: NA; size: NA; V: TRBV7-9; length: 14; DNA: TGTGCCAGCAGCTTAGAGGTTGATGGAAACACCATATATTTT; CDR3: CASSLEVDGNTIYF
J: TRBJ1-4; D: NA; size: NA; V: TRBV20-1; length: 15; DNA: TGCAGTGCTAGAGGGGGGGGACTACCAGGGGAAAAACTGTTTTTT; CDR3: CSARGGGLPGEKLFF
J: TRBJ2-3; D: TRBD1; size: NA; V: TRBV20-1; length: 13; DNA: TGCAGTGCTTGGGACAGCCACACAGATACGCGGTATTTT; CDR3: CSAWDSHTDTRYF
J: TRBJ2-1; D: TRBD2; size: few; V: TRBV20-1; length: 16; DNA: TGCAGTGCTAGAGATCTGGGGGGGGTCTCCTACAATGAGCAGTTCTTC; CDR3: CSARDLGGVSYNEQFF
J: TRBJ2-7; D: NA; size: NA; V: TRBV28; length: 13; DNA: TGTGCCAGCAGTTTAGGGCAGGGTATGAAGCAGTACTTC; CDR3: CASSLGQGMKQYF
J: TRBJ2-1; D: NA; size: NA; V: TRBV7-6; length: 23; DNA: TGTGCCAGCAGCCCCGACGCGCCACTAGCAACACTTGGGAATTCAGTAACGTACAATGAGCAGTTCTTC; CDR3: CASSPDAPLATLGNSVTYNEQFF
J: TRBJ2-1; D: TRBD1; size: few; V: TRBV29-1; length: 14; DNA: TGCAGCGTTTCCCGGGACAGGTGGAACGATGAGCAGTTCTTC; CDR3: CSVSRDRWNDEQFF
J: TRBJ2-7; D: TRBD2; size: few; V: TRBV2; length: 15; DNA: TGTGCCAGCAGGAAGACTAGCGGGAGAATCGACGAGCAGTACTTC; CDR3: CASRKTSGRIDEQYF
J: TRBJ2-3; D: TRBD2; size: NA; V: TRBV29-1; length: 14; DNA: TGCAGCGTTGCTAGCGGGACTAGCACAGATACGCAGTATTTT; CDR3: CSVASGTSTDTQYF
J: TRBJ2-3; D: NA; size: NA; V: TRBV7-8; length: 15; DNA: TGTGCCAGCAGGGCATTGGTGGGAGGCACAGATACGCAGTATTTT; CDR3: CASRALVGGTDTQYF
J: TRBJ1-2; D: TRBD1; size: NA; V: TRBV6-1; length: 13; DNA: TGTGCCAGCAGTGAGACAGGGGGCGCGGGCTACACCTTC; CDR3: CASSETGGAGYTF
J: TRBJ2-5; D: NA; size: NA; V: TRBV5-1; length: 14; DNA: TGCGCCAGCAGCTTTGTGAAGCGCCAAGAGACCCAGTACTTC; CDR3: CASSFVKRQETQYF
J: TRBJ2-7; D: TRBD1; size: NA; V: TRBV7-9; length: 15; DNA: TGTGCCAGCAGCTTCTCCGGGACAGGGGGCAGCGAGCAGTACTTC; CDR3: CASSFSGTGGSEQYF
J: TRBJ2-7; D: NA; size: many; V: TRBV27; length: 14; DNA: TGTGCCAGCAGTTTAAGATTGGCTCCCTACGAGCAGTACTTC; CDR3: CASSLRLAPYEQYF
J: TRBJ2-5; D: TRBD2; size: NA; V: TRBV20-1; length: 16; DNA: TGCAGTGCTAGGCCCCGGACTAGCGGGACACAAGAGACCCAGTACTTC; CDR3: CSARPRTSGTQETQYF
J: TRBJ1-2; D: NA; size: NA; V: TRBV3-1; length: 15; DNA: TGTGCCAGCAGCCAAGACTATGTATCTAACTATGGCTACACCTTC; CDR3: CASSQDYVSNYGYTF
J: TRBJ2-1; D: TRBD2; size: few; V: TRBV4-3; length: 14; DNA: TGCGCCAGCAGCCAGGGGGGACTAGGTGATGAGCAGTTCTTC; CDR3: CASSQGGLGDEQFF